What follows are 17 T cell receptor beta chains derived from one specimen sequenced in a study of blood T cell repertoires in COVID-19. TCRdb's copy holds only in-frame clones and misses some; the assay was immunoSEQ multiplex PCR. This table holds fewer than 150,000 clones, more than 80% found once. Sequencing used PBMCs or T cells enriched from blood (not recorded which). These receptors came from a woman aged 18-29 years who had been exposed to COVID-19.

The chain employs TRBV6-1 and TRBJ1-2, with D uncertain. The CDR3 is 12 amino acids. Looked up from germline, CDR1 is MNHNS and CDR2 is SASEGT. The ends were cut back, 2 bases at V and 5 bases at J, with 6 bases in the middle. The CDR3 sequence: CASSERTYGYTF. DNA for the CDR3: TGTGCCAGCAGTGAACGGACTTATGGCTACACCTTC.

In DNA, the CDR3 is TGCAGTGCTTCAACCAGCGACGAGCAGTACTTC. It yields the protein CSASTSDEQYF. This chain joins TRBV20-1 and TRBJ2-7; D remains unclear. Trimming took off 5 bases at V and 5 bases at J, with 10 bases between the two ends. The CDR3 length is 11 residues. The germline V gene has CDR1 DFQATT and CDR2 SNEGSKA (reference sequence).

The CDR3 reads CSASRFSAQGGNTIYF. As DNA, the CDR3 is TGCAGTGCTAGTCGGTTCAGCGCCCAAGGAGGAAACACCATATATTTT. The chain carries TRBV20-1 and TRBJ1-3, with D unclear. V gave up 3 bases and J gave up 4 bases, with 19 bases separating them. The CDR3 runs 16 residues. From germline, CDR1 is DFQATT and CDR2 SNEGSKA (reference sequence).

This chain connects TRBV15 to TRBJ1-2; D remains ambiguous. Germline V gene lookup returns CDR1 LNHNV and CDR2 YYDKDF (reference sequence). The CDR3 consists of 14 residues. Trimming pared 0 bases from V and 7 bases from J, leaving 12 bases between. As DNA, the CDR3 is TGTGCCACCAGCAGAGATCGGGGAGTTGGTGGCTACACCTTC. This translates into CATSRDRGVGGYTF.

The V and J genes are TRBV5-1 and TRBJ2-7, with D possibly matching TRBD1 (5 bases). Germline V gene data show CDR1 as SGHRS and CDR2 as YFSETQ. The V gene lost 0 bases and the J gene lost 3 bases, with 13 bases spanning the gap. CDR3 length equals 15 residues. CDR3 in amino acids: CASSLGAGNGYEQYF. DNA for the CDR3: TGCGCCAGCAGCTTGGGGGCAGGGAATGGCTACGAGCAGTACTTC.

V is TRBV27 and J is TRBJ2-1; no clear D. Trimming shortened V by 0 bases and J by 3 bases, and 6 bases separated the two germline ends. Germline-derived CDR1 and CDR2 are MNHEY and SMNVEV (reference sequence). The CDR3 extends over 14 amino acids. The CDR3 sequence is CASSLSQLYNEQFF. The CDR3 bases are TGTGCCAGCAGTTTATCTCAACTCTACAATGAGCAGTTCTTC.

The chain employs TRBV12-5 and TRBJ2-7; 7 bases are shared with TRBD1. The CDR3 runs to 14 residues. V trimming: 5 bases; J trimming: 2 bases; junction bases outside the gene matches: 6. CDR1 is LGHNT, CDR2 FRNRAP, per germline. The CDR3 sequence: CASGPRGLAYEQYF. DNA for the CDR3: TGTGCTAGTGGTCCAAGGGGGCTAGCCTACGAGCAGTACTTC.

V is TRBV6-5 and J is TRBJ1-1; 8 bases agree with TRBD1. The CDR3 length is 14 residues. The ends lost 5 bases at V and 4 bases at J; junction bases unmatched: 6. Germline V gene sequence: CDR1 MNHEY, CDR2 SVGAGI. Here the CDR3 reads CASSLTGVPTEAFF. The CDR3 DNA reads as TGTGCCAGCAGTCTGACAGGGGTTCCCACTGAAGCTTTCTTT.

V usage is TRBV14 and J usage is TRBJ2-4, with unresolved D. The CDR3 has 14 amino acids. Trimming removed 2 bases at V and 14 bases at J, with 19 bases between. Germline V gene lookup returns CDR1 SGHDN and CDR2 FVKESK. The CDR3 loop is CASSQSLSETPKYF. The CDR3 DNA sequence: TGTGCCAGCAGCCAATCCCTCTCCGAAACTCCAAAGTACTTC.

The CDR3 nucleotides are TGCGCCAGCAGGGCGGGAGGGCGCACAGATACGCAGTATTTT. This sequence encodes CASRAGGRTDTQYF. This sequence joins TRBV10-2 and TRBJ2-3, with TRBD2 matching 9 bases. Unmatched junction bases numbered 2, after V lost 6 bases and J lost 1 base. The CDR3 runs 14 residues. Germline V gene sequence: CDR1 WSHSY, CDR2 SAAADI.

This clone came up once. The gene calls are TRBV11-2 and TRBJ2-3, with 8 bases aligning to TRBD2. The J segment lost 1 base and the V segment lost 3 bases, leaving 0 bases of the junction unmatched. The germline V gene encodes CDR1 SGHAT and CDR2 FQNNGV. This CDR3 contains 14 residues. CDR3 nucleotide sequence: TGTGCCAGCAGCTTGACTAGCGGCACAGATACGCAGTATTTT. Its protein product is CASSLTSGTDTQYF.

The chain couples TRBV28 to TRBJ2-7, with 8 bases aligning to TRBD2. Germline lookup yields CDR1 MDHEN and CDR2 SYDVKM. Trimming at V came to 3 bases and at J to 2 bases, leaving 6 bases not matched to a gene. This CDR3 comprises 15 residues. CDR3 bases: TGTGCCAGCAGTTTGCTACGGGAGGGCACCTACGAGCAGTACTTC. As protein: CASSLLREGTYEQYF.

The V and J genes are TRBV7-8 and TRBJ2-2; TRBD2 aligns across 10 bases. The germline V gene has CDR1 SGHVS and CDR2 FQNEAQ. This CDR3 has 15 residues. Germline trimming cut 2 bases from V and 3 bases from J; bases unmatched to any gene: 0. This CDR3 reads CASSLLAGDTGELFF. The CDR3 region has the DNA TGTGCCAGCAGCTTACTAGCGGGAGACACCGGGGAGCTGTTTTTT.

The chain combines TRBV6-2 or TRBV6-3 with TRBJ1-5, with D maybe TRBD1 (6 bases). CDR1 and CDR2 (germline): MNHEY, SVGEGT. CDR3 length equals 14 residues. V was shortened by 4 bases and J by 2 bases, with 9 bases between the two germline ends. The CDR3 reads CASSWGGRNQPQHF. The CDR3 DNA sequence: TGTGCCAGCAGTTGGGGGGGCCGCAATCAGCCCCAGCATTTT.

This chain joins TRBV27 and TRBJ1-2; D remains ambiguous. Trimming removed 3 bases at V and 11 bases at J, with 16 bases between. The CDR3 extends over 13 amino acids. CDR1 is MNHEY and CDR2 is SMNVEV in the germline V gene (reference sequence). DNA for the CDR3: TGTGCCAGCAGTTTTTCGGCCGTCGGAGGATACACCTTC. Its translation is CASSFSAVGGYTF.

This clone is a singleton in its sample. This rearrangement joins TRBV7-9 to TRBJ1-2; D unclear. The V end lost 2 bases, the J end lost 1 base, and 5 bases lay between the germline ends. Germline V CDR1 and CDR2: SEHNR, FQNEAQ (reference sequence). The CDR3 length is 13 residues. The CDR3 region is CASSLSNNYGYTF. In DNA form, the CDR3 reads TGTGCCAGCAGCTTATCCAATAACTATGGCTACACCTTC.

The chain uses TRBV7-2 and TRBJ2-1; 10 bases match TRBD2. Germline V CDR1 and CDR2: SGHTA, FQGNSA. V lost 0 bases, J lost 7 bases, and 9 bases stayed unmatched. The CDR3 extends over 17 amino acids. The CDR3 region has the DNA TGTGCCAGCAGCTTAGCGGGCGGGCTAGCGGGAGCAAATGAGCAGTTCTTC. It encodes CASSLAGGLAGANEQFF.